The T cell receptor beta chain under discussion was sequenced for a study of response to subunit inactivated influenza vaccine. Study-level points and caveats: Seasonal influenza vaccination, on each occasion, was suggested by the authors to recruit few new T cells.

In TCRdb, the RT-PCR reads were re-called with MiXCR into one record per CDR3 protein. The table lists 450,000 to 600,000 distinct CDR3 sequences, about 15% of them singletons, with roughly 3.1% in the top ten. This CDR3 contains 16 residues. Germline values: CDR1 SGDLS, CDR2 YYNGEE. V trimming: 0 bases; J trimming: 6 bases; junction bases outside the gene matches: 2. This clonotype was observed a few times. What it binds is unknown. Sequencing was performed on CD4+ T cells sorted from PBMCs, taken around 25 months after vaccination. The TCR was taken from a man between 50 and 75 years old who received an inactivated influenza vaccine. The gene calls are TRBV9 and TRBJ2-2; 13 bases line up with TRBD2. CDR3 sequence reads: CASSVGLAGGAGELFF. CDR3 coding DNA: TGTGCCAGCAGCGTAGGACTAGCGGGAGGAGCCGGGGAGCTGTTTTTT.